The present T cell receptor (beta chain) was sequenced within a study of blood T cell repertoires in COVID-19. Study-level information: There were acute and convalescent COVID-19 samples, and they came from the United States, Italy and Spain. PBMCs, B-cell-depleted T cells, or T cells were the source of the cDNA or gDNA that made up the material.

J gave up 6 bases and V 8 bases, and 12 bases lay outside the gene matches. The V gene's germline CDR1 is SQVTM and CDR2 ANQGSEA. This CDR3 has 14 amino acids. Libraries were prepared by immunoSEQ multiplex PCR; TCRdb keeps only in-frame clonotypes and omits some of them. The profile covers around 180,000 clones, with approximately 90% appearing a single time and approximately 2.3% taken by the ten largest. Specimen: peripheral blood. The rearrangement joins TRBV29-1 to TRBJ2-1, with 8 bases fitting TRBD1. The clonotype was recovered from a man between 65 and 85 years old with active or convalescent COVID-19. CDR3 protein: CSTLHGTGGNEQFF. CDR3 bases: TGCAGCACCTTACACGGGACAGGCGGCAATGAGCAGTTCTTC.